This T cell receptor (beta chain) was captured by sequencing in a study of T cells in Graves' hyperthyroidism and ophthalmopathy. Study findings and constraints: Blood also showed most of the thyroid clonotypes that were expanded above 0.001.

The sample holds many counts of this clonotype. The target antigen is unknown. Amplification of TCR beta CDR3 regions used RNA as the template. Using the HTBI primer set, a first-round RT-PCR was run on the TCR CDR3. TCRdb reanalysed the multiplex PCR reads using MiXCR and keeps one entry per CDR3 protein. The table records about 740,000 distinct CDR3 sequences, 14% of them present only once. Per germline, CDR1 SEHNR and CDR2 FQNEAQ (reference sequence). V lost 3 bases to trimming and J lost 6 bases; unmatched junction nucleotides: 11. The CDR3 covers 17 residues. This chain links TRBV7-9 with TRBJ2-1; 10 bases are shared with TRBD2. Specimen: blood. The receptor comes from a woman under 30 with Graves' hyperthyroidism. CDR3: CASSFEPHLAGVNEQFF. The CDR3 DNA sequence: TGTGCCAGCAGCTTTGAACCCCACCTAGCGGGGGTCAATGAGCAGTTCTTC.